Following are 29 T cell receptor beta chains from one sample sequenced in a study of patients and donors after allogeneic stem cell transplantation. Each CDR3 protein is one row after TCRdb ran MiXCR on the RT-PCR reads. Altogether about 16,000 distinct CDR3 sequences are present, roughly a quarter being singletons, with the ten largest covering 36%. Input material: blood, either unsorted or a sorted T cell fraction (not recorded which). The receptors stem from a human donor who was either an allogeneic HSCT recipient or a stem cell or donor lymphocyte infusion donor (not recorded which). It is not recorded whose cells these are; they may come from a transplant donor.

The CDR3 region has the DNA TGTGCCATCAGTGTCCCCGGGGAGCTGTTTTTT. Translation: CAISVPGELFF. The V and J genes are TRBV10-3 and TRBJ2-2; D is undetermined. Germline V lookup: CDR1 ENHRY, CDR2 SYGVKD. The V end was cut by 4 bases, the J end by 6 bases, with 3 bases between. The CDR3 runs 11 residues.

The chain joins TRBV6-5 to TRBJ2-2; TRBD2 matches at 7 bases. After removal of 0 bases from V and 4 bases from J, the junction contained 2 bases not matched to a gene. The germline V gene encodes CDR1 MNHEY and CDR2 SVGAGI. The CDR3 runs to 15 residues. The CDR3 sequence is CASSYSGGPTGELFF. DNA for the CDR3: TGTGCCAGCAGTTACTCGGGAGGGCCCACCGGGGAGCTGTTTTTT.

This clonotype appeared a few times. The rearrangement uses TRBV7-3 and TRBJ1-6; unclear D gene. This CDR3 has 14 residues. V was pared by 2 bases and J by 9 bases, with 11 bases between. Germline values: CDR1 SGHTA, CDR2 FQGTGA. The CDR3 region has the DNA TGTGCCAGCAGCTTAGGGTACAGCGGTTCACCCCTCCACTTT. It yields the protein CASSLGYSGSPLHF.

This clonotype was observed once. The chain couples TRBV6-4 to TRBJ2-3; TRBD2 matches at 15 bases. The CDR3 has 15 residues. Germline values: CDR1 MRHNA, CDR2 SNTAGT. The V gene end was trimmed by 4 bases and the J gene end by 7 bases; junction bases not matched to a gene: 3. The CDR3 loop reads CASSGTSGGANTQYF. Written as DNA, the CDR3 is TGTGCCAGCAGTGGGACTAGCGGGGGGGCTAATACGCAGTATTTT.

V and J are TRBV12-3 or TRBV12-4 and TRBJ1-4, with D unclear. The germline V and J ends were trimmed by 5 bases and 7 bases, with 5 bases remaining between them. The CDR3 is 11 residues long. This CDR3 is CASSRGEKLFF. The CDR3 DNA follows: TGTGCCAGCAGTCGTGGTGAAAAACTGTTTTTT.

This clonotype turned up a few times. The chain is built from TRBV25-1 and TRBJ1-4; D remains ambiguous. The germline V gene encodes CDR1 MGHDK and CDR2 SYGVNS. Trimming left V 3 bases short and J 4 bases short, with 15 bases between. The CDR3 is made up of 16 amino acids. CDR3 sequence (DNA): TGTGCCAGCAGTGACTGGGGAAGAGTGAATAATGAAAAACTGTTTTTT. It yields the protein CASSDWGRVNNEKLFF.

This clonotype has just a few counts. The V gene is TRBV27, the J gene TRBJ1-2; D not resolved. The CDR3 totals 16 residues. V lost 1 base to trimming and J lost 4 bases, with 16 bases between them. Germline assignment: CDR1 MNHEY and CDR2 SMNVEV (reference sequence). The DNA of the CDR3 is TGTGCCAGCAGTTTATACTTCTCCCCTCGTTCCTATGGCTACACCTTC. Its protein product is CASSLYFSPRSYGYTF.

This clonotype has just a few counts. The genes are TRBV5-1 and TRBJ1-6, with 8 nucleotides matching TRBD1. Trimming took 5 bases from V and 5 from J; bases not matched to a gene: 0. The CDR3 runs 13 residues. CDR1 and CDR2 from the germline V gene are SGHRS and YFSETQ. CDR3 nucleotide sequence: TGCGCCAGCAGGGGACAGGATAATTCACCCCTCCACTTT. Protein: CASRGQDNSPLHF. The full variable domain, its missing parts supplied by reference TRBV5-1 and TRBJ1-6, is KAGVTQTPRYLIKTRGQQVTLSCSPISGHRSVSWYQQTPGQGLQFLFEYFSETQRNKGNFPGRFSGRQFSNSRSEMNVSTLELGDSALYLCASRGQDNSPLHFGNGTRLTVT.

The chain employs TRBV20-1 and TRBJ2-7, with a possible D match to TRBD2 (5 bases). V was shortened by 5 bases and J by 3 bases, with 14 bases between the two germline ends. Germline-derived CDR1 and CDR2 are DFQATT and SNEGSKA (reference sequence). This CDR3 has 13 amino acids. The CDR3 DNA sequence: TGCAGTGCTCTCGGACGAGGGTTCTACGAGCAGTACTTC. It codes for CSALGRGFYEQYF.

The V and J genes are TRBV6-5 and TRBJ1-1; 8 bases fit TRBD1. This CDR3 is 15 amino acids long. From germline, CDR1 is MNHEY and CDR2 SVGAGI. After removal of 5 bases from V and 2 bases from J, the junction contained 7 bases not matched to a gene. The CDR3 nucleotides read TGTGCCAGCAGTCACGACCAGGGGGCCAACACTGAAGCTTTCTTT. Translation gives CASSHDQGANTEAFF.

This rearrangement joins TRBV28 to TRBJ1-5, with 9 bases fitting TRBD1. Germline values: CDR1 MDHEN, CDR2 SYDVKM. After removal of 6 bases from V and 5 bases from J, the junction contained 8 bases not matched to a gene. This CDR3 contains 15 residues. The CDR3 coding sequence is TGTGCCAGCAGCTTTGACAGGGGGATGGATCAGCCCCAGCATTTT. This encodes CASSFDRGMDQPQHF.

This chain connects TRBV15 to TRBJ2-5; no reliable D call. The CDR3 is made up of 13 amino acids. CDR1 is LNHNV and CDR2 is YYDKDF in the germline V gene (reference sequence). Trimming pared 8 bases from V and 5 bases from J, leaving 15 bases between. DNA for the CDR3: TGTGCCACCCACAGAGAGTACTGGGAGACCCAGTACTTC. Protein product: CATHREYWETQYF.

J is TRBJ2-3 and V is TRBV3-1; the D is unclear. Trimming removed 4 bases from V and 10 bases from J, with 12 bases in between. This CDR3 is 12 amino acids long. Germline loops: CDR1 LGHDT, CDR2 YNNKEL (reference sequence). The CDR3 is CASSLDRSSQYF. The CDR3 nucleotides are TGTGCCAGCAGCCTTGACCGCTCATCGCAGTATTTT.

V gene TRBV12-3 or TRBV12-4 combines with J gene TRBJ1-6, with a possible D match to TRBD1 (5 bases). This CDR3 comprises 17 residues. Trimming left V 5 bases short and J 0 bases short, with 14 bases between. The CDR3 bases are TGTGCCAGCAGTCGGGACGGGCTGAGCTCCTATAATTCACCCCTCCACTTT. Protein product: CASSRDGLSSYNSPLHF.

This clonotype has a handful of counts. This chain uses TRBV7-9 with TRBJ2-7; D uncertain. The ends were cut back, 0 bases at V and 3 bases at J, with 6 bases in the middle. The CDR3 contains 13 residues. The germline V gene has CDR1 SEHNR and CDR2 FQNEAQ (reference sequence). The chain's CDR3 is CASSLAGDYEQYF. In nucleotides, the CDR3 is TGTGCCAGCAGCTTAGCCGGAGACTACGAGCAGTACTTC.

This clonotype occurred a few times. The rearrangement links TRBV29-1 to TRBJ1-1; no reliable D call. This CDR3 contains 14 residues. Trimming removed 5 bases from V and 0 bases from J, with 13 bases in between. The germline gives CDR1 SQVTM, CDR2 ANQGSEA. CDR3 protein: CSVKRVVLNTEAFF. DNA for the CDR3: TGCAGCGTTAAAAGGGTTGTTTTGAACACTGAAGCTTTCTTT.

This clonotype was counted many times. V is TRBV7-2 and J is TRBJ1-2; D ambiguous. Deletions cut 5 bases from V and 5 bases from J, with 6 bases between. The CDR3 length is 11 residues. The germline V gene has CDR1 SGHTA and CDR2 FQGNSA. CDR3 sequence: CASSLAYGYTF. The CDR3 coding sequence is TGTGCCAGCAGCCTCGCATATGGCTACACCTTC.

This clonotype appeared a few times. The gene calls are TRBV27 and TRBJ1-2, with D perhaps matching TRBD1 (5 bases). Germline values: CDR1 MNHEY, CDR2 SMNVEV (reference sequence). The V end was cut by 2 bases, the J end by 6 bases, with 16 bases between. This CDR3 is 15 amino acids long. The CDR3: CASSLDVARADGYTF. CDR3 DNA sequence: TGTGCCAGCAGTTTAGACGTCGCCAGGGCGGATGGCTACACCTTC.

This clonotype is medium-sized (0.01 to 0.1%) within its sample. This chain uses TRBV5-1 with TRBJ2-1; TRBD2 matches 9 bases. Germline-derived CDR1 and CDR2 are SGHRS and YFSETQ. The CDR3 runs to 16 residues. V shed 4 bases, J shed 7 bases, and the junction held 12 bases outside the gene matches. CDR3 DNA sequence: TGCGCCAGCAGCAAGGAACCGGGACTAGCTTGGAATGAGCAGTTCTTC. Protein sequence: CASSKEPGLAWNEQFF.

This clonotype has just a few counts. The genes are TRBV4-2 and TRBJ1-2; unclear D gene. V lost 1 base, J lost 2 bases, and 11 bases lay in between. Germline CDR1 reads LGHNA; CDR2 reads YNFKEQ. This CDR3 is built from 15 residues. The CDR3 protein is CASSQGPQRNYGYTF. Here the CDR3 DNA reads TGTGCCAGCAGCCAAGGTCCGCAGAGAAACTATGGCTACACCTTC.

The table lists this clonotype with a few counts. This sequence joins TRBV28 and TRBJ1-3; 8 nucleotides match TRBD1. V was clipped by 8 bases and J by 0 bases; unmatched bases: 6. CDR1 is MDHEN and CDR2 is SYDVKM in the germline V gene. This CDR3 comprises 15 residues. In nucleotides, the CDR3 is TGTGCCAGCGTCGCAGGGGGCAGCTCTGGAAACACCATATATTTT. Its protein is CASVAGGSSGNTIYF. Combining the CDR3 with reference TRBV28 and TRBJ1-3 gives the whole variable domain DVKVTQSSRYLVKRTGEKVFLECVQDMDHENMFWYRQDPGLGLRLIYFSYDVKMKEKGDIPEGYSVSREKKERFSLILESASTNQTSMYLCASVAGGSSGNTIYFGEGSWLTVV.

This clonotype was detected only a few times. The rearrangement uses TRBV11-2 and TRBJ1-6; 8 bases map to TRBD1. Losses at the gene ends were 8 bases for V and 7 bases for J; bases not matched to a gene: 4. Germline-derived CDR1 and CDR2 are SGHAT and FQNNGV. The CDR3 length is 13 residues. The CDR3 is CASRDRGNSPLHF. DNA of the CDR3: TGTGCCAGCCGAGACAGGGGAAATTCACCCCTCCACTTT.

J is TRBJ1-5 and V is TRBV6-6; 8 nucleotides align to TRBD1. The CDR3 loop spans 14 amino acids. The germline V gene encodes CDR1 MNHNY and CDR2 SVGAGI (reference sequence). V was clipped by 6 bases and J by 7 bases; unmatched bases: 8. The CDR3 DNA sequence: TGTGCCAGCAGCCAGGACAGGGTGGGCCAGCCCCAGCATTTT. This encodes CASSQDRVGQPQHF.

The chain is built from TRBV5-1 and TRBJ1-6; D may be TRBD1 (6 bases). Trimming left V 0 bases short and J 10 bases short, with 11 bases between. CDR3 length equals 14 residues. The germline CDR1 and CDR2 sequences are SGHRS and YFSETQ. The CDR3 is CASSLGPRGSPLHF. CDR3 coding DNA: TGCGCCAGCAGCTTGGGTCCGAGGGGGTCACCCCTCCACTTT.

This clonotype appeared a few times. The V and J genes are TRBV5-5 and TRBJ1-4; maybe TRBD1 (5 bases). This CDR3 region has 16 residues. The germline V and J ends were trimmed by 3 bases and 6 bases, with 18 bases remaining between them. Germline V gene lookup returns CDR1 SGHKS and CDR2 YYEKEE (reference sequence). The CDR3 DNA reads TGTGCCAGCAGCTCCAACAGGTGGTTTCTTGATGAAAAACTGTTTTTT. The encoded protein is CASSSNRWFLDEKLFF.

This clonotype was recorded a few times. The rearrangement uses TRBV2 and TRBJ1-1, with D perhaps TRBD1 (6 bases). Per germline, CDR1 SNHLY and CDR2 FYNNEI. The CDR3 covers 14 residues. With 7 bases removed from V and 5 bases from J, the gap between germline ends came to 17 bases. As DNA, the CDR3 is TGTGCCAGCACCCTCAGGGGCATGGGGACTGAAGCTTTCTTT. Translation gives CASTLRGMGTEAFF. The full variable domain, rest sourced from reference TRBV2 and TRBJ1-1, is EPEVTQTPSHQVTQMGQEVILRCVPISNHLYFYWYRQILGQKVEFLVSFYNNEISEKSEIFDDQFSVERPDGSNFTLKIRSTKLEDSAMYFCASTLRGMGTEAFFGQGTRLTVV.

By frequency in the sample, this clonotype is medium-sized (0.01 to 0.1%). V gene TRBV4-1 combines with J gene TRBJ1-2; TRBD1 aligns across 7 bases. Germline CDR1 MGHRA, CDR2 YSYEKL. V was pared by 0 bases and J by 4 bases, with 8 bases of the junction left unmatched. The CDR3 totals 16 residues. The CDR3 DNA follows: TGCGCCAGCAGCCAAGAGTTCACAGGGGCTAGCTATGGCTACACCTTC. Protein sequence: CASSQEFTGASYGYTF.

The chain couples TRBV12-3 or TRBV12-4 to TRBJ2-1; D perhaps matches TRBD2 (5 bases). The CDR3 is 14 amino acids. Trimming took 8 bases from V and 7 from J, leaving 18 bases between them. CDR3 region: CASLLLGRRNEQFF. In DNA form, the CDR3 reads TGTGCCAGCCTTTTACTAGGCCGGAGGAATGAGCAGTTCTTC.

The chain is built from TRBV3-1 and TRBJ1-1; no clear D gene. From germline, CDR1 is LGHDT and CDR2 YNNKEL (reference sequence). The V and J ends lost 1 base and 2 bases respectively, with 14 bases between them. This CDR3 has 16 residues. The CDR3 is CASSQGRLMSNTEAFF. CDR3 coding DNA: TGTGCCAGCAGCCAAGGCAGGTTGATGTCTAACACTGAAGCTTTCTTT.